This T cell receptor (beta chain) was documented in a study of T cells in Graves' hyperthyroidism and ophthalmopathy. General study points: Researchers report that a 13 V-J model separated ophthalmopathy from stable hyperthyroidism. Ophthalmopathy, which appeared later, was predicted by the model a median around 6 months before onset.

Isolation of PBMCs was performed on around 9.4 ml fresh peripheral blood. In this sample, this clonotype turned up a few times. Antigen specificity is unknown. The investigators amplified TCR beta CDR3 regions from RNA transcripts. HTBI primers drove first-round RT-PCR of the TCR CDR3. TCRdb called the multiplex PCR reads again in MiXCR, with one record for every CDR3 protein. The sample holds over 450,000 distinct CDR3 sequences, 17% seen once. The V gene end was trimmed by 1 base and the J gene end by 1 base; junction bases not matched to a gene: 20. The CDR3 loop spans 21 amino acids. The germline V gene has CDR1 MGHRA and CDR2 YSYEKL.

This receptor was identified in a woman between 18 and 29 years old with Graves' ophthalmopathy. Sequenced sample: blood. The chain combines TRBV4-1 with TRBJ2-7; 9 bases map to TRBD2. This chain's CDR3 is CASSQGLGRGGKSSLSYEQYF. CDR3 DNA sequence: TGCGCCAGCAGCCAAGGTTTAGGGCGGGGGGGAAAAAGTTCCCTTTCCTACGAGCAGTACTTC.